This T cell receptor (beta chain) derives from a study of graft-versus-host responses after intestinal transplantation. Whole-study findings and limits: Across patients carrying graft-donor T cell macrochimerism, allografts held high graft-versus-host to host-versus-graft clonal ratios. Circulating GvH clone levels at their peak were associated with HvG declines (early post-transplant).

Sequencing used immunoSEQ multiplex PCR; TCRdb keeps in-frame clones, though not all of them. Among tens of thousands of clones listed, roughly 84% were seen once. Concerning this clone: Antigen: not known.

The material was unstimulated CD4+ T cells sorted from spleen or lymph node cells, obtained before transplant. The TCR comes from a human donor who was the organ donor for an intestinal transplant.

The CDR3 coding sequence is TGTGCCAGCAGCCGAGCGACCAGCTCCTACAATGAGCAGTTCTTC. Its translation is CASSRATSSYNEQFF. The V call is TRBV2, the J call TRBJ2-1; D is unclear. V gave up 6 bases and J gave up 0 bases, with 12 bases separating them. The germline gives CDR1 SNHLY, CDR2 FYNNEI. There are 15 residues in the CDR3.